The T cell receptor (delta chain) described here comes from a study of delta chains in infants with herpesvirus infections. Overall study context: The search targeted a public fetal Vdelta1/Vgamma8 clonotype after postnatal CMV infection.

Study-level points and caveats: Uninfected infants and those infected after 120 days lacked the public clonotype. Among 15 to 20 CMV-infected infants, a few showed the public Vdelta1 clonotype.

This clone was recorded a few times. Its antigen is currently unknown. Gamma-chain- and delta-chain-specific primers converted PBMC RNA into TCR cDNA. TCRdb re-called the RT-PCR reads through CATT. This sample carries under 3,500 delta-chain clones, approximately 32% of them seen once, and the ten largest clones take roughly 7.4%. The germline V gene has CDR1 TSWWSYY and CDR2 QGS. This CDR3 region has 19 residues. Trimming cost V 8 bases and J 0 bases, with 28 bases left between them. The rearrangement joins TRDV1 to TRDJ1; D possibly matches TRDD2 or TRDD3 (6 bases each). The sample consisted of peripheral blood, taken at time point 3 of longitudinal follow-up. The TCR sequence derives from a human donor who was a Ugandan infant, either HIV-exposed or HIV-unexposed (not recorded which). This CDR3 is CALPLPDHYWVPYTDKLIF. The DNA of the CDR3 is TGTGCTCTTCCCCTTCCGGATCATTACTGGGTCCCGTACACCGATAAACTCATCTTT.